Below, 25 T cell receptor beta chains from the same sample are listed, as sequenced in a study of T cell clonality in common variable immunodeficiency. Study-wide points: Fewer deletions and N-nucleotide insertions were reportedly seen in common variable immunodeficiency TCR beta sequences.

Generated by immunoSEQ multiplex PCR, the TCRdb table keeps only in-frame clones and is missing some. The repertoire consists of over 30,000 clones, none detected only once. Their recognized antigens are unknown. What was sequenced was peripheral blood mononuclear cells. The source is a human donor with common variable immunodeficiency.

Note on this clone: The CDR3 end is not reached by the read, which stops 3 residues before it; the germline J gene fills it in. J is TRBJ2-7 and V is TRBV5-1; D is unresolved. V lost 0 bases to trimming and J lost 2 bases, with 6 bases between them. This CDR3 region has 13 residues. Germline V gene lookup returns CDR1 SGHRS and CDR2 YFSETQ. CDR3 DNA (partial): TGCGCCAGCAGCTTGGACTCCACCTACGAG. This codes for CASSLDSTYE. The CDR3 in full is CASSLDSTYEQYF.

The table lists this clone with a few counts. The DNA ends 3 residues before the CDR3 does, and the rest of the CDR3 is filled in from the germline J gene. The V call is TRBV19, the J call TRBJ1-3; D ambiguous. The germline gives CDR1 LNHDA, CDR2 SQIVND (reference sequence). CDR3 length: 12 residues. The V end was cut by 9 bases, the J end by 3 bases, with 9 bases between. The DNA read from the CDR3 is TGTGCCAGCGGGGTAGGTGGAAACACC. This sequence encodes CASGVGGNT. The entire CDR3 is CASGVGGNTIYF.

This clone was observed at least ten times. The read comes to an end 3 residues before the CDR3 does, leaving the germline J gene to fill in the end. This chain joins TRBV19 and TRBJ2-3; TRBD2 matches at 12 bases. The CDR3 is 15 residues long. Germline V lookup: CDR1 LNHDA, CDR2 SQIVND (reference sequence). The J segment lost 2 bases and the V segment lost 5 bases, leaving 2 bases of the junction unmatched. Partial CDR3 DNA: TGTGCCAGTAGTTCTAGCGGGAGGGTCACAGATACG. Translated, it gives CASSSSGRVTDT. The full CDR3 is CASSSSGRVTDTQYF.

There are a few counts of this clone. The CDR3 spells CAWSVTRQARDTQYF. The CDR3 DNA, read in part, is TGTGCCTGGAGTGTGACCCGACAGGCGCGAGATACG. The chain has TRBV30 and TRBJ2-3; D is perhaps TRBD1 (6 bases). The read comes to an end 3 residues before the CDR3 does, leaving the germline J gene to fill in the end. V was shortened by 0 bases and J by 5 bases, with 15 bases between the two germline ends. Germline values: CDR1 GTSNPN, CDR2 SVGIG (reference sequence). CDR3 size: 15 residues.

As to this clone: The read terminates 3 residues before the CDR3 end, so the remaining end is supplied by the germline J gene. V is TRBV6-1 and J is TRBJ2-1; tentative D call: TRBD1 (6 bases). The CDR3 consists of 13 residues. Germline-derived CDR1 and CDR2 are MNHNS and SASEGT. V lost 4 bases to trimming and J lost 2 bases, with 6 bases between them. The CDR3 reads CASSGTAYNEQFF. The part of the CDR3 DNA that was read is TGTGCCAGCAGTGGGACAGCCTACAATGAG.

Only a few counts were recorded for this clone. The CDR3 loop is CASSFAGAYNEQFF. The part of the CDR3 DNA that was read is TGTGCCAGCAGCTTTGCGGGTGCTTACAATGAG. This chain uses TRBV7-8 with TRBJ2-1; D may be TRBD2 (5 bases). The read ends 3 residues early relative to the CDR3; the germline J gene fills the gap. Between the trimmed V and J ends, which lost 3 bases and 4 bases, there was a span of 10 bases. The CDR3 extends over 14 amino acids. The germline V gene has CDR1 SGHVS and CDR2 FQNEAQ.

This clone was observed at least ten times. Coverage ceases 3 residues before the CDR3 finishes, and the germline J gene fills in the end. This rearrangement joins TRBV18 to TRBJ1-2, with TRBD1 as a possible D gene (5 bases). V was clipped by 2 bases and J by 2 bases, with 15 bases between them. The CDR3 is made up of 16 amino acids. Germline CDR1 is KGHSH and CDR2 is LQKENI. CDR3 bases read: TGTGCCAGCTCACCAGTCTCTCTAGGGGAGAACTATGGC. The encoded protein is CASSPVSLGENYG. The whole CDR3 region reads CASSPVSLGENYGYTF.

This clone was observed many times. The read falls 3 residues short of the CDR3 end, and the missing part is taken from the germline J gene. This chain links TRBV5-4 with TRBJ1-4; no clear D. This CDR3 contains 12 residues. Trimming shortened V by 0 bases and J by 7 bases, and 4 bases separated the two germline ends. Germline V lookup: CDR1 SGHNT, CDR2 YYREEE (reference sequence). CDR3 sequence: CASSLASEKLFF. The DNA read from the CDR3 is TGTGCCAGCAGCTTGGCTTCTGAAAAA.

This clone has more than one count but fewer than ten. Read sequence stops 3 residues before the CDR3 end, and the germline J gene provides the missing end. The same CDR3 can be traced to other DNA sequences in this sample. This chain joins TRBV7-6 and TRBJ2-7; D is perhaps TRBD2 (5 bases). Germline CDR1 and CDR2: SGHVS and FNYEAQ. The V gene lost 0 bases and the J gene lost 2 bases, with 11 bases spanning the gap. The CDR3 totals 15 residues. The CDR3 region is CASSLALAETYEQYF. CDR3 DNA, as far as it was read: TGTGCCAGCAGCTTAGCGCTAGCTGAAACCTACGAG.

Only a few counts were recorded for this clone. The DNA ends 3 residues before the CDR3 does, and the rest of the CDR3 is filled in from the germline J gene. The chain combines TRBV7-2 with TRBJ2-5; D not certain. Deletions cut 2 bases from V and 6 bases from J, with 10 bases between. The CDR3 length is 13 residues. Germline loops: CDR1 SGHTA, CDR2 FQGNSA. The CDR3 reads CASSLRAEKTQYF. CDR3 DNA, as far as it was read: TGTGCCAGCAGCTTAAGGGCTGAGAAGACC.

This clone was found a few times. The read gets to within 3 residues of the CDR3 end, and the germline J gene fills in the rest. The chain joins TRBV7-3 to TRBJ2-7, with 8 bases lining up with TRBD1. V was clipped by 5 bases and J by 4 bases; unmatched bases: 10. CDR1 SGHTA and CDR2 FQGTGA come from the germline V gene. The CDR3 runs 15 residues. The covered CDR3 bases are TGTGCCAGCAGCCAACAAGTCACAGGGGGTTACGAG. This translates into CASSQQVTGGYE. The whole CDR3 protein is CASSQQVTGGYEQYF. Supplemented by reference TRBV7-3 and TRBJ2-7, the full variable domain reads GAGVSQTPSNKVTEKGKYVELRCDPISGHTALYWYRQSLGQGPEFLIYFQGTGAADDSGLPNDRFFAVRPEGSVSTLKIQRTERGDSAVYLCASSQQVTGGYEQYFGPGTRLTVT.

This clone was seen only a few times. CDR3 residues: CASSLSAGGQDEQYF. The CDR3 bases that were read are TGTGCCAGCAGCTTAAGCGCGGGAGGGCAGGACGAG. The rearrangement links TRBV7-2 to TRBJ2-7, with TRBD2 matching 9 bases. Read data end 3 residues before the CDR3 end; the end is taken from the germline J gene. The CDR3 covers 15 residues. The germline gives CDR1 SGHTA, CDR2 FQGNSA. The V segment lost 2 bases and the J segment 5 bases; nucleotides outside the gene matches: 7.

This clone was counted between two and nine times. The read falls 3 residues short of the CDR3 end, and the missing part is taken from the germline J gene. This chain connects TRBV30 to TRBJ1-1; a possible D gene is TRBD1 (5 bases). The germline V gene has CDR1 GTSNPN and CDR2 SVGIG (reference sequence). V shed 0 bases and J shed 6 bases, with 14 bases lying between them. The CDR3 has 14 amino acids. CDR3 residues: CAWSVTGGRAEAFF. CDR3 DNA, as far as it was read: TGTGCCTGGAGTGTGACGGGGGGTCGGGCTGAA.

A note on this clone: Coverage ceases 3 residues before the CDR3 finishes, and the germline J gene fills in the end. The V gene is TRBV29-1, the J gene TRBJ2-7; tentatively, D is TRBD1 (5 bases). The germline V gene encodes CDR1 SQVTM and CDR2 ANQGSEA. The CDR3 extends over 12 amino acids. The V gene lost 5 bases and the J gene lost 0 bases, with 8 bases spanning the gap. The sequenced part of the CDR3 DNA is TGCAGCGTTATAAGGGGCTCCTACGAG. It codes for CSVIRGSYE. In full, the CDR3 reads CSVIRGSYEQYF.

This clone appeared a few times. CDR3 protein: CASSYGQVNTEAFF. Incomplete CDR3 DNA: TGTGCCAGCAGTTACGGGCAAGTGAACACTGAA. The rearrangement joins TRBV6-2 or TRBV6-3 to TRBJ1-1; unclear D gene. The DNA ends 3 residues before the CDR3 does, and the rest of the CDR3 is filled in from the germline J gene. The length of the CDR3 is 14 residues. The V end lost 2 bases, the J end lost 0 bases, and 7 bases lay between the germline ends. Germline CDR1 and CDR2: MNHEY and SVGEGT.

This clone has a handful of counts. The DNA ends 3 residues before the CDR3 does, and the rest of the CDR3 is filled in from the germline J gene. The gene calls are TRBV7-9 and TRBJ1-2, with D perhaps matching TRBD1 (5 bases). Germline loops: CDR1 SEHNR, CDR2 FQNEAQ (reference sequence). V shed 4 bases and J shed 4 bases, with 13 bases lying between them. This CDR3 is 14 amino acids long. The covered CDR3 bases are TGTGCCAGCAGCTCACGGGGGACTTTCTATGGC. Translated: CASSSRGTFYG. Given in full, the CDR3 is CASSSRGTFYGYTF.

This clone came up a few times. The CDR3 is cut off 3 residues early in the read; its end comes from the germline J gene. The J gene is TRBJ1-1, the V gene TRBV30, with D unresolved. Germline assignment: CDR1 GTSNPN and CDR2 SVGIG (reference sequence). The CDR3 runs to 14 residues. V lost 8 bases to trimming and J lost 1 base, with 17 bases between them. CDR3 DNA (partial): TGTGCCAGTAGCATTAAAACGGGGAACACTGAA. It translates to CASSIKTGNTE. In full, the CDR3 reads CASSIKTGNTEAFF. Using reference TRBV30 and TRBJ1-1 for the parts outside the CDR3, the full variable domain is SQTIHQWPATLVQPVGSPLSLECTVEGTSNPNLYWYRQAAGRGLQLLFYSVGIGQISSEVPQNLSASRPQDRQFILSSKKLLLSDSGFYLCASSIKTGNTEAFFGQGTRLTVV.

This clone was seen only a few times. The read finishes 3 residues shy of the CDR3 end, and the germline J gene is used to complete it. This chain links TRBV18 with TRBJ1-1, with TRBD1 matching over 8 bases. Germline CDR1 KGHSH, CDR2 LQKENI. Unmatched junction bases numbered 8, after V lost 5 bases and J lost 3 bases. The CDR3 loop spans 15 amino acids. The CDR3 loop reads CASSGQQGADTEAFF. Partial CDR3 DNA: TGTGCCAGCTCAGGACAGCAGGGGGCCGACACTGAA.

Worth noting for this clone: The read is 3 residues too short to cover the CDR3 end, so that end is filled in from the germline J gene. The chain has TRBV6-2 or TRBV6-3 and TRBJ2-7, with 7 bases aligning to TRBD2. The CDR3 covers 16 residues. Looked up from germline, CDR1 is MNHEY and CDR2 is SVGEGT. V lost 2 bases to trimming and J lost 3 bases; unmatched junction nucleotides: 10. The sequenced part of the CDR3 DNA is TGTGCCAGCAGTTACACCGCCGGGACTACCGACTACGAG. This sequence encodes CASSYTAGTTDYE. The whole CDR3 sequence is CASSYTAGTTDYEQYF.

This clone was seen more than once but under ten times. The germline gene is not matched at one end of the junction; a read error may be the cause. The read is 3 residues too short to cover the CDR3 end, so that end is filled in from the germline J gene. V usage is TRBV7-9 and J usage is TRBJ1-2, with 7 positions matching TRBD1. Per the germline V gene, CDR1 is SEHNR and CDR2 is FQNEAQ (reference sequence). This CDR3 comprises 14 residues. The CDR3 here is CSSSLGQAFYGYTF. CDR3 DNA (partial): TGTTCCAGCAGCTTAGGACAGGCGTTCTATGGC.

This clone was counted only a few times. The CDR3 bases that were read are TGTGCCAGTAGTCTCGGCGGGAGCTCCTACAATGAG. Encoded protein: CASSLGGSSYNE. The CDR3, in full, reads CASSLGGSSYNEQFF. The chain joins TRBV19 to TRBJ2-1, with 7 bases fitting TRBD2. The CDR3 end is not reached by the read, which stops 3 residues before it; the germline J gene fills it in. V shed 5 bases and J 0 bases; nucleotides not matched to a gene: 4. In germline, CDR1 is LNHDA, CDR2 SQIVND (reference sequence). CDR3 size: 15 residues.

In its sample, this clone was seen many times. From the germline J gene comes the end of the CDR3, since the read stops 3 residues before it. This specimen includes other DNA sequences encoding the same CDR3. The chain is built from TRBV5-1 and TRBJ2-1; 10 bases agree with TRBD2. The V gene's germline CDR1 is SGHRS and CDR2 YFSETQ. V was pared by 0 bases and J by 5 bases, with 5 bases of the junction left unmatched. CDR3 length equals 16 residues. This CDR3 is CASSLVLAGGNNEQFF. Incomplete CDR3 DNA: TGCGCCAGCAGCTTGGTGTTAGCGGGAGGAAACAATGAG.

The sample holds a few counts of this clone. The sequence runs out 3 residues before the end of the CDR3; the remainder is reconstructed from the germline J gene. V is TRBV11-3 and J is TRBJ2-1; TRBD2 is a possible D gene (6 bases). The CDR3 extends over 15 amino acids. CDR1 is SGHNT and CDR2 is YENEEA in the germline V gene. With 5 bases removed from V and 7 bases from J, the gap between germline ends came to 18 bases. Partial CDR3 DNA: TGTGCCAGCAGCCTAATTAGCGGAGGGGCTAATGAG. Its translation: CASSLISGGANE. The CDR3 in its entirety is CASSLISGGANEQFF.

A word on this clone: A junction boundary mismatches the germline segment, possibly from a read error. The sequence runs out 3 residues before the end of the CDR3; the remainder is reconstructed from the germline J gene. This chain joins TRBV19 and TRBJ1-1; 10 bases map to TRBD1. CDR1 is LNHDA, CDR2 SQIVND, per germline (reference sequence). The CDR3 extends over 14 amino acids. The DNA read from the CDR3 is TGTGTCAGTAGTTGGGACAGGGGATCCACTGAA. This translates into CVSSWDRGSTE. The full CDR3 protein reads CVSSWDRGSTEAFF.

With respect to this clone: The read gets to within 3 residues of the CDR3 end, and the germline J gene fills in the rest. The chain has TRBV19 and TRBJ2-2; 7 bases map to TRBD2. The CDR3 totals 16 residues. The germline CDR1 and CDR2 sequences are LNHDA and SQIVND (reference sequence). The V and J ends lost 1 base and 8 bases, in that order; junction bases with no gene match: 10. The CDR3 bases that were read are TGTGCCAGTAGTATAGGACTAGCCACTGGATTGGGGGAG. Residues: CASSIGLATGLGE. The complete CDR3 reads CASSIGLATGLGELFF.